The 32 T cell receptor beta chains below come from one sample, sequenced in a study of shared clonotypes between healthy human individuals. Sequencing was performed with immunoSEQ multiplex PCR; in TCRdb, only in-frame clones are kept and a portion is missing. The sample comprises roughly 2,000,000 clones, approximately 92% of which are singletons, and less than 2% rests with the top ten. The naive CD8 population came from CD45RO-negative cells selected for CCR7, without terminally differentiated effector memory CD45RA+ cells. Sequencing was performed on naive CD8+ T cells from PBMCs. The receptors derive from a man aged 18 to 30 in good health. Some clones in this sample may be carry-over from other donors' samples.

This chain connects TRBV19 to TRBJ1-2; D is possibly TRBD1 (5 bases). Trimming removed 6 bases from V and 3 bases from J, with 23 bases in between. Germline-derived CDR1 and CDR2 are LNHDA and SQIVND (reference sequence). This CDR3 region has 17 residues. The CDR3 is CASRGMVGEKGDYGYTF. Here the CDR3 DNA reads TGTGCCAGTAGGGGAATGGTAGGGGAGAAAGGGGACTATGGCTACACCTTC.

This chain joins TRBV15 and TRBJ1-2; possible D gene TRBD1, 6 bases. Trimming left V 5 bases short and J 4 bases short, with 17 bases between. The CDR3 runs to 15 residues. Germline CDR1 reads LNHNV; CDR2 reads YYDKDF (reference sequence). The CDR3 DNA reads as TGTGCCACCAGCGCCTACAGGGATTTAGGCTATGGCTACACCTTC. Protein product: CATSAYRDLGYGYTF.

The chain employs TRBV4-1 and TRBJ2-1; D is uncertain. The CDR3 is made up of 15 amino acids. The V gene lost 1 base and the J gene lost 9 bases, with 16 bases spanning the gap. Per the germline V gene, CDR1 is MGHRA and CDR2 is YSYEKL. The CDR3 nucleotides read TGCGCCAGCAGCCAAGTTTTGTCAGGCGCCGGTGAGCAGTTCTTC. The encoded protein is CASSQVLSGAGEQFF.

This clone has just one count. The V and J genes are TRBV5-4 and TRBJ2-3; TRBD2 matches at 7 bases. V lost 2 bases and J lost 3; bases outside the gene matches: 21. This CDR3 comprises 20 residues. CDR1 and CDR2 from the germline V gene are SGHNT and YYREEE (reference sequence). CDR3 bases: TGTGCCAGCAGCTTATTCAATTCGGCTAGCGGCCCCCCCGAGACAGATACGCAGTATTTT. The encoded protein is CASSLFNSASGPPETDTQYF.

J is TRBJ2-7 and V is TRBV13; D not resolved. With 0 bases removed from V and 2 bases from J, the gap between germline ends came to 11 bases. The CDR3 is made up of 15 amino acids. Germline V lookup: CDR1 PRHDT, CDR2 FYEKMQ (reference sequence). CDR3 sequence reads: CASSLGSPLAYEQYF. The CDR3 DNA reads as TGTGCCAGCAGCTTAGGGAGTCCTTTGGCCTACGAGCAGTACTTC.

V gene TRBV6-1 combines with J gene TRBJ2-3, with TRBD2 matching 7 bases. The germline V gene encodes CDR1 MNHNS and CDR2 SASEGT. Trimming took 4 bases from V and 4 from J; bases not matched to a gene: 5. The CDR3 is 14 residues long. The CDR3 region is CASSGGGGADTQYF. For the CDR3, the DNA is TGTGCCAGCAGTGGTGGGGGAGGGGCAGATACGCAGTATTTT.

In nucleotides, the CDR3 is TGTGCCAGTAGTATTCCCGGGCTCCGGGACACTGAAGCTTTCTTT. Protein sequence: CASSIPGLRDTEAFF. The J gene is TRBJ1-1, the V gene TRBV19; D gene ambiguous. Trimming shortened V by 3 bases and J by 3 bases, and 14 bases separated the two germline ends. The CDR3 spans 15 residues. Germline lookup yields CDR1 LNHDA and CDR2 SQIVND (reference sequence).

The chain joins TRBV11-2 to TRBJ2-3; perhaps TRBD1 as D (5 bases). V gave up 2 bases and J gave up 6 bases, with 12 bases separating them. The CDR3 spans 14 residues. Germline assignment: CDR1 SGHAT and CDR2 FQNNGV. The CDR3 region has the DNA TGTGCCAGCAGCTTAAATCTAAAGGGGGATACGCAGTATTTT. Its translation: CASSLNLKGDTQYF.

This chain uses TRBV7-9 with TRBJ2-5; 7 bases fit TRBD2. Germline CDR1 is SEHNR and CDR2 is FQNEAQ (reference sequence). The CDR3 is 12 amino acids. V gave up 8 bases and J gave up 5 bases; unmatched junction bases: 5. The DNA for the CDR3 is TGTGCCAGCGGGGCGGGAGTTGAGACCCAGTACTTC. Protein product: CASGAGVETQYF.

This chain joins TRBV7-9 and TRBJ2-2; D may be TRBD1 (6 bases). The CDR3 runs 15 residues. Germline loops: CDR1 SEHNR, CDR2 FQNEAQ (reference sequence). Trimming took off 6 bases at V and 1 base at J, with 12 bases between the two ends. The CDR3 region is CASRFLQGNTGELFF. In DNA, the CDR3 is TGTGCCAGCAGATTCTTACAGGGGAACACCGGGGAGCTGTTTTTT.

The genes are TRBV2 and TRBJ2-3, with D perhaps being TRBD1 or TRBD2 (6 bases each). The V end lost 1 base, the J end lost 1 base, and 15 bases lay between the germline ends. The CDR3 spans 17 residues. The germline CDR1 and CDR2 sequences are SNHLY and FYNNEI. The CDR3 loop reads CASSEDSGAYRTDTQYF. Written as DNA, the CDR3 is TGTGCCAGCAGTGAAGATTCGGGGGCCTATCGCACAGATACGCAGTATTTT.

V and J are TRBV27 and TRBJ1-6; a weak D match, TRBD1 (5 bases). The CDR3 has 14 amino acids. Trimming removed 5 bases from V and 7 bases from J, with 12 bases in between. CDR1 and CDR2 (germline): MNHEY, SMNVEV (reference sequence). The CDR3 DNA follows: TGTGCCAGCAGTACCGGGACGGTCAATTCACCCCTCCACTTT. It is translated as CASSTGTVNSPLHF.

About this clone itself: The sample carries other DNA sequences with the same CDR3. The chain employs TRBV13 and TRBJ2-3, with D unresolved. Between the trimmed V and J ends, which lost 5 bases and 2 bases, there was a span of 5 bases. This CDR3 is 12 amino acids long. Germline V gives CDR1 PRHDT, CDR2 FYEKMQ (reference sequence). The CDR3 loop is CASSPSTDTQYF. The CDR3 region has the DNA TGTGCCAGCAGCCCCTCCACAGATACGCAGTATTTT.

The V and J genes are TRBV4-2 and TRBJ1-2; D remains ambiguous. CDR1 is LGHNA, CDR2 YNFKEQ, per germline. This CDR3 contains 13 residues. V gave up 3 bases and J gave up 8 bases, with 13 bases separating them. CDR3 region: CASSQDGSGGYTF. CDR3 DNA: TGTGCCAGCAGCCAGGACGGGTCAGGCGGCTACACCTTC.

The chain couples TRBV19 to TRBJ1-5, with 7 nucleotides matching TRBD1. Per germline, CDR1 LNHDA and CDR2 SQIVND (reference sequence). The V gene end was trimmed by 10 bases and the J gene end by 0 bases; junction bases not matched to a gene: 6. The CDR3 covers 14 residues. DNA for the CDR3: TGTGCCACCTTGGGACAGAATAGCAATCAGCCCCAGCATTTT. Protein product: CATLGQNSNQPQHF.

The V call is TRBV15, the J call TRBJ2-1; D might be TRBD1 or TRBD2, each matching 5 bases. Germline V gives CDR1 LNHNV, CDR2 YYDKDF (reference sequence). The CDR3 loop spans 15 amino acids. Trimming took off 3 bases at V and 7 bases at J, with 16 bases between the two ends. The CDR3 DNA reads as TGTGCCACCAGCAGTGGGGCGGGCCTTTTGAATGAGCAGTTCTTC. Amino acids: CATSSGAGLLNEQFF.

V is TRBV27 and J is TRBJ2-3, with 10 positions matching TRBD2. Germline lookup yields CDR1 MNHEY and CDR2 SMNVEV (reference sequence). The CDR3 covers 15 residues. Trimming cost V 10 bases and J 2 bases; bases outside gene matches: 9. CDR3 in amino acids: CATRTLAGTTDTQYF. The CDR3, as DNA: TGTGCCACCCGGACACTAGCGGGAACCACAGATACGCAGTATTTT.

The chain carries TRBV5-1 and TRBJ2-7, with 12 bases lining up with TRBD2. V trimming: 0 bases; J trimming: 6 bases; junction bases outside the gene matches: 10. This CDR3 has 17 amino acids. The V gene's germline CDR1 is SGHRS and CDR2 YFSETQ. In nucleotides, the CDR3 is TGCGCCAGCAGCTTGGGGGAGCTAGCGGGAGGGCCCCGCGAGCAGTACTTC. The encoded protein is CASSLGELAGGPREQYF.

This rearrangement joins TRBV14 to TRBJ1-1, with D maybe TRBD1 (6 bases). V was pared by 6 bases and J by 0 bases, with 17 bases between. This CDR3 has 16 amino acids. Looked up from germline, CDR1 is SGHDN and CDR2 is FVKESK. This CDR3 is CASSLPGHLMNTEAFF. As DNA, the CDR3 is TGTGCCAGCAGTTTACCGGGACACCTCATGAACACTGAAGCTTTCTTT.

The chain joins TRBV13 to TRBJ1-2, with a tentative D call TRBD1 (6 bases). Germline CDR1 PRHDT, CDR2 FYEKMQ (reference sequence). This CDR3 contains 15 residues. Between the trimmed V and J ends, which lost 4 bases and 5 bases, there was a span of 17 bases. The CDR3 spells CASSSTGSDSYGYTF. For the CDR3, the DNA is TGTGCCAGCAGCTCAACAGGGTCCGACTCTTATGGCTACACCTTC.

The chain links TRBV29-1 to TRBJ2-2; TRBD1 matches 9 bases. Trimming removed 5 bases from V and 4 bases from J; junction bases left unmatched: 8. The CDR3 sequence is 15 residues long. Germline V gene sequence: CDR1 SQVTM, CDR2 ANQGSEA. CDR3 DNA sequence: TGCAGCGTTCACCCGGGACAGGGATCCACCGGGGAGCTGTTTTTT. Its translation: CSVHPGQGSTGELFF.

Details on this clone: The same CDR3 can be traced to other DNA sequences in this sample. This chain uses TRBV28 with TRBJ2-4; perhaps TRBD2 as D (5 bases). V lost 8 bases to trimming and J lost 0 bases, with 17 bases between them. Germline loops: CDR1 MDHEN, CDR2 SYDVKM. The CDR3 contains 16 residues. The CDR3 DNA follows: TGTGCCAGCTCGCCCCCCCAGCGGCTAGCCAAAAACATTCAGTACTTC. Its protein product is CASSPPQRLAKNIQYF.

The V call is TRBV7-9, the J call TRBJ2-7; tentative D call: TRBD2 (7 bases). This CDR3 is built from 16 residues. Trimming cost V 1 base and J 2 bases, with 15 bases left between them. Germline CDR1 and CDR2: SEHNR and FQNEAQ (reference sequence). As DNA, the CDR3 is TGTGCCAGCAGCTTAGAGCCGGGGGGCAAAACCTACGAGCAGTACTTC. Amino acid sequence: CASSLEPGGKTYEQYF.

The genes are TRBV19 and TRBJ2-2; the match to TRBD2 covers 8 bases. Looked up from germline, CDR1 is LNHDA and CDR2 is SQIVND (reference sequence). The CDR3 extends over 15 amino acids. V shed 3 bases, J shed 3 bases, and the junction held 3 bases outside the gene matches. The DNA of the CDR3 is TGTGCCAGTAGTATGGGACTAGTCGACACCGGGGAGCTGTTTTTT. Its protein is CASSMGLVDTGELFF.

Concerning this clone: The sample carries other DNA sequences with the same CDR3. The chain employs TRBV7-3 and TRBJ2-3; 9 bases agree with TRBD2. V dropped 6 bases and J dropped 4; count of bases not matched to a gene: 8. Germline V gives CDR1 SGHTA, CDR2 FQGTGA. CDR3 length equals 15 residues. CDR3 loop: CASSLSGSRADTQYF. Here the CDR3 DNA reads TGTGCCAGCAGTCTTAGCGGGAGTCGGGCAGATACGCAGTATTTT.

This rearrangement joins TRBV6-6 to TRBJ1-5; D ambiguous. Germline CDR1 is MNHNY and CDR2 is SVGAGI (reference sequence). V lost 10 bases to trimming and J lost 0 bases, with 13 bases between them. The CDR3 is made up of 14 amino acids. The CDR3 loop reads CATAMVASNQPQHF. The CDR3 region has the DNA TGTGCCACCGCTATGGTAGCTAGCAATCAGCCCCAGCATTTT.

The chain joins TRBV7-9 to TRBJ2-7; D gene uncertain. Trimming removed 5 bases at V and 2 bases at J, with 4 bases between. CDR1 SEHNR and CDR2 FQNEAQ come from the germline V gene (reference sequence). The CDR3 spans 11 residues. CDR3 nucleotides: TGTGCCAGCAGCAAAACCTACGAGCAGTACTTC. As protein: CASSKTYEQYF.

The chain combines TRBV15 with TRBJ2-7; 7 nucleotides align to TRBD1. Per the germline V gene, CDR1 is LNHNV and CDR2 is YYDKDF (reference sequence). V lost 1 base, J lost 1 base, and 7 bases stayed unmatched. There are 16 residues in the CDR3. The CDR3 coding sequence is TGTGCCACCAGCAGAGCCCCCGAGGGGGCGTCCTACGAGCAGTACTTC. It translates to CATSRAPEGASYEQYF. Using reference TRBV15 and TRBJ2-7 for the parts outside the CDR3, the full variable domain is DAMVIQNPRYQVTQFGKPVTLSCSQTLNHNVMYWYQQKSSQAPKLLFHYYDKDFNNEADTPDNFQSRRPNTSFCFLDIRSPGLGDTAMYLCATSRAPEGASYEQYFGPGTRLTVT.

The J gene is TRBJ2-3, the V gene TRBV7-9; D might be TRBD1 (5 bases). Germline CDR1 reads SEHNR; CDR2 reads FQNEAQ (reference sequence). V was shortened by 6 bases and J by 6 bases, with 19 bases between the two germline ends. The CDR3 sequence is 15 residues long. The DNA of the CDR3 is TGTGCCAGCAGAAACCTGGCAGGGAAGATGGATACGCAGTATTTT. It is translated as CASRNLAGKMDTQYF.

V gene TRBV12-2 combines with J gene TRBJ2-5; TRBD1 is the table's D call and was not checked against the DNA. TRBV12-2 is described as a pseudogene. The CDR3 runs 18 residues. The CDR3 region is CASRLVRPDRAHPETQYF. In nucleotides, the CDR3 is TGTGCAAGTCGCTTAGTAAGGCCGGACAGGGCGCACCCAGAGACCCAGTACTTC.

This clone has just a few counts. This chain connects TRBV11-2 to TRBJ2-2; D remains ambiguous. Looked up from germline, CDR1 is SGHAT and CDR2 is FQNNGV. The CDR3 runs 14 residues. The V end was cut by 5 bases, the J end by 5 bases, with 12 bases between. In DNA form, the CDR3 reads TGTGCCAGCAGCCGGATAATTATGACCGGGGAGCTGTTTTTT. Translation: CASSRIIMTGELFF.

The chain recombines TRBV5-6 with TRBJ2-7; tentative D call: TRBD1 (5 bases). This CDR3 comprises 16 residues. CDR1 is SGHDT, CDR2 YYEEEE, per germline. V gave up 2 bases and J gave up 7 bases, with 22 bases separating them. The CDR3 coding sequence is TGTGCCAGCAGCTTAACCACAGGAGAGAAGTTGTGGGAGCAGTACTTC. Protein sequence: CASSLTTGEKLWEQYF.